This TCR beta chain was obtained from a study of blood T cell repertoires in COVID-19. About the research overall: Collection of acute and convalescent COVID-19 samples took place in the United States, Italy and Spain. In each case, the material was cDNA or gDNA derived from T cells, B-cell-depleted T cells, or PBMCs.

In the source study's methods: Estimation of nucleated cell counts relied on the amplification of reference gene primers. TCRdb's copy holds only in-frame clones and misses some; the assay was immunoSEQ multiplex PCR. Clonal size and the V and J genes are those of that table, whereas D and trimming came from the DNA. The profile shows 200,000 to 250,000 clones, approximately 84% of them singletons. The V gene's germline CDR1 is SGHVS and CDR2 FNYEAQ. The CDR3 has 17 amino acids. V lost 5 bases and J lost 0; bases outside the gene matches: 12. This clone was seen a few times. J is TRBJ2-5 and V is TRBV7-6, with 7 bases aligning to TRBD1. Specimen: peripheral blood. This TCR derives from a woman aged 25-40 years who had recovered from COVID-19. CDR3 DNA sequence: TGTGCCAGCAGCCGGTACAGGGGCCAAACGTACCAAGAGACCCAGTACTTC. Protein sequence: CASSRYRGQTYQETQYF.